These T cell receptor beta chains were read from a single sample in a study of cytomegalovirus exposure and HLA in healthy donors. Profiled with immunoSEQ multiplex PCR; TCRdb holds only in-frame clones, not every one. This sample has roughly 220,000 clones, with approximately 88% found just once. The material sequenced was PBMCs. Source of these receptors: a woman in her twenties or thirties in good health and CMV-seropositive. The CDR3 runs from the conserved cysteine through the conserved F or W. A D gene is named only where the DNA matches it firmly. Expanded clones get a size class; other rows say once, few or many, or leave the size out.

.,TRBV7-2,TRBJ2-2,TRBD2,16,CASSMYSGRGTGELFF,TGTGCCAGCAGCATGTACAGCGGGAGGGGGACCGGGGAGCTGTTTTTT
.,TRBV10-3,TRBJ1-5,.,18,CAISESKERTEPNQPQHF,TGTGCCATCAGTGAGTCGAAAGAAAGGACAGAACCCAATCAGCCCCAGCATTTT
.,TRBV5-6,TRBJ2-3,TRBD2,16,CASSFVREGHADTQYF,TGTGCCAGCAGCTTCGTCCGGGAGGGCCACGCAGATACGCAGTATTTT
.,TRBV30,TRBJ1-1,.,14,CAWTPPGGPTEAFF,TGTGCCTGGACCCCCCCTGGGGGGCCCACTGAAGCTTTCTTT
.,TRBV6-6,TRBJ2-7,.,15,CASSLMVGRRYEQYF,TGTGCCAGCAGCCTAATGGTGGGTCGGCGCTACGAGCAGTACTTC
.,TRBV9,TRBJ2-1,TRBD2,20,CASSDSGGLAGDKSYNEQFF,TGTGCCAGCAGCGACTCCGGCGGGCTAGCGGGAGATAAATCCTACAATGAGCAGTTCTTC
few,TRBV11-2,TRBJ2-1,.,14,CASSRTGNHNEQFF,TGTGCCAGCAGCCGCACGGGGAACCACAATGAGCAGTTCTTC
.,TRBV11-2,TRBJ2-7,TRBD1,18,CASSLRPGDRGKLYEQYF,TGTGCCAGCAGCTTAAGACCCGGGGACAGGGGCAAACTCTACGAGCAGTACTTC
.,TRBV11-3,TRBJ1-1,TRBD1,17,CASSPRTGQAVNTEAFF,TGTGCCAGCAGCCCAAGGACAGGGCAGGCCGTGAACACTGAAGCTTTCTTT
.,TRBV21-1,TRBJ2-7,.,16,CASSNMIPLAGYEQYF,TGTGCCAGCAGCAATATGATCCCACTAGCGGGCTACGAGCAGTACTTC
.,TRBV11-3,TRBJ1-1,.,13,CASSLGGNTEAFF,TGTGCCAGCAGCTTGGGGGGGAACACTGAAGCTTTCTTT
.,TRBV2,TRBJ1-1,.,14,CASGWGLENTEAFF,TGTGCCAGCGGGTGGGGGCTGGAGAACACTGAAGCTTTCTTT
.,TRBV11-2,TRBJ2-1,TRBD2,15,CASSLDLAGVDEQFF,TGTGCCAGCAGCTTAGATCTAGCGGGAGTAGATGAGCAGTTCTTC
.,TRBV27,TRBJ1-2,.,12,CATSDWNYGYTF,TGTGCCACTTCGGACTGGAACTATGGCTACACCTTC
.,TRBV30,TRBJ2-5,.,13,CAWSVGSGETQYF,TGTGCCTGGAGTGTCGGGAGCGGAGAGACCCAGTACTTC